A selection of T cell receptor beta chains follows, all from one sample in a study of T-cell memory formation after mild COVID-19. MiXCR was run by TCRdb on the 5' RACE reads, yielding one entry per CDR3 protein. The sample carries over 300,000 distinct CDR3 sequences, 20% to 25% recorded once. Sample: PBMCs or a T cell subset sorted from them (not recorded which). The receptors here all came from a man aged 18 to 35 who had mild COVID-19 (a few samples of this study predate the infection). Cell type and time point are not known. The CDR3 runs from the conserved cysteine through the conserved F or W. D genes are given only for firm matches. Only some rows state a clone size, as once, few, many or a class for expanded clones.

clone_size,v_call,d_call,j_call,cdr3_nt,cdr3_aa
few,TRBV19,NA,TRBJ1-1,TGTGCCAGTAGTACGGTTTTTGGTGGAGGGGCGAACACTGAAGCTTTCTTT,CASSTVFGGGANTEAFF
NA,TRBV6-2/TRBV6-3,NA,TRBJ2-3,TGTGCCAGCAGTTACGGCGGGCTGGAAACAGATACGCAGTATTTT,CASSYGGLETDTQYF
NA,TRBV29-1,TRBD1,TRBJ2-2,TGCAGCGTAGGACAGGGGCGGAGCGGGGAGCTGTTTTTT,CSVGQGRSGELFF
NA,TRBV10-3,NA,TRBJ2-3,TGTGCCATCAGTGGGGGAGATACGCAGTATTTT,CAISGGDTQYF
few,TRBV12-3/TRBV12-4,NA,TRBJ1-5,TGTGCCAGCAGCCCATCTGGGGGGGGGCAGCCCCAGCATTTT,CASSPSGGGQPQHF
few,TRBV6-5,NA,TRBJ2-7,TGTGCCAGCAGTTACCCAGGACACCACGAGCAGTACTTC,CASSYPGHHEQYF
few,TRBV4-1,NA,TRBJ2-5,TGCGCCAGCAGCCGAAAGGAACTCCGGGCGCAAGAGACCCAGTACTTC,CASSRKELRAQETQYF
few,TRBV5-1,TRBD1,TRBJ2-7,TGCGCCAGCAGCTCCTCCGGGACAGGGGTTTACGAGCAGTACTTC,CASSSSGTGVYEQYF
few,TRBV6-2/TRBV6-3,TRBD2,TRBJ2-3,TGTGCCAGCAGTTCGACCCCCCTAGCGGGGAGAATAGATACGCAGTATTTT,CASSSTPLAGRIDTQYF
NA,TRBV10-1,NA,TRBJ2-3,TGCGCCAGCAGTGAGTCGATCGCGGTCGGCACAGATACGCAGTATTTT,CASSESIAVGTDTQYF
few,TRBV7-2,NA,TRBJ2-3,TGTGCCAGCAGCGGTGGGACGCCTGGTACGCAGTATTTT,CASSGGTPGTQYF
many,TRBV11-3,TRBD1,TRBJ2-1,TGTGCCAGCAGCTTAGATCAATCGGGGACAGGCTCCTACAATGAGCAGTTCTTC,CASSLDQSGTGSYNEQFF
NA,TRBV12-3/TRBV12-4,NA,TRBJ2-1,TGTGCCAGCAGTTCGATAAACGAGCAGTTCTTC,CASSSINEQFF
NA,TRBV5-1,NA,TRBJ1-2,TGCGCCAGCAGCTTGACAGGTTTAAACTATGGCTACACCTTC,CASSLTGLNYGYTF
few,TRBV5-1,TRBD1,TRBJ1-2,TGCGCCAGCAGCTTGCGGCAGGGGGCGCGAGGCTACACCTTC,CASSLRQGARGYTF
NA,TRBV18,TRBD1,TRBJ2-5,TGTGCCAGCTCACCCGGGACAGGCCCAGAGACCCAGTACTTC,CASSPGTGPETQYF
many,TRBV20-1,NA,TRBJ2-3,TGCAGTCCCCGGGACAAAACTGACTATACGCAGTATTTT,CSPRDKTDYTQYF
many,TRBV20-1,TRBD2,TRBJ2-1,TGCAGTGCTAGAGATTCTAGCGGAGCATACAATGAGCAGTTCTTC,CSARDSSGAYNEQFF
NA,TRBV7-9,NA,TRBJ2-1,TGTGCCAGCAGCTTAGGTGGGGAGGAGCAGTTCTTC,CASSLGGEEQFF
NA,TRBV9,TRBD1,TRBJ2-3,TGTGCCAGCAGCGCAAGGGGACAGGGGTACCCTGATACGCAGTATTTT,CASSARGQGYPDTQYF
NA,TRBV2,NA,TRBJ1-4,TGTGCCAGCAGTGAGGAGGGCGCGAGGAAAAAACTGTTTTTT,CASSEEGARKKLFF
NA,TRBV7-2,TRBD2,TRBJ2-3,TGTGCCAGCAGCTTAAACGGACTAGACACAGATACGCAGTATTTT,CASSLNGLDTDTQYF
many,TRBV3-1,NA,TRBJ1-1,TGTGCCAGCAGCCAGGCCAAGGTGAACACTGAAGCTTTCTTT,CASSQAKVNTEAFF
NA,TRBV10-3,NA,TRBJ1-2,TGTGCTACCGGGGAGGGATACAACTATGGCTACACCTTC,CATGEGYNYGYTF
NA,TRBV27,NA,TRBJ1-2,TGTGCCAGCAGCCCCCGGGGGGGGAATAACTATGGCTACACCTTC,CASSPRGGNNYGYTF
many,TRBV15,TRBD2,TRBJ2-1,TGTGCCACCAGCAGAGGGACTAGCGGGGGGAATGAGCAGTTCTTC,CATSRGTSGGNEQFF
many,TRBV7-3,TRBD1,TRBJ2-1,TGTGCCAGCAGCTTGAACAGGGGCGATGAGCAGTTCTTC,CASSLNRGDEQFF
NA,TRBV20-1,NA,TRBJ2-1,TGCAGTGCTAGAGTTCCGGGTAGCTCCTACAATGAGCAGTTCTTC,CSARVPGSSYNEQFF
NA,TRBV24-1,NA,TRBJ2-5,TGTGCCACCAGCCGGGATTCGGAGACCCAGTACTTC,CATSRDSETQYF
few,TRBV9,NA,TRBJ2-3,TGTGCCAGCAGCGTAAGGGCTGGCACAGATACGCAGTATTTT,CASSVRAGTDTQYF
NA,TRBV6-5,NA,TRBJ2-2,TGTGCCAGCAGTTACGAAGGGACACTACACACCGGGGAGCTGTTTTTT,CASSYEGTLHTGELFF
few,TRBV15,NA,TRBJ1-5,TGTGCCACCAGCAGAGAGGGGGCGCGACAGCCCCAGCATTTT,CATSREGARQPQHF
many,TRBV7-6,NA,TRBJ2-7,TGTGCCAGCAGCTTTGGGCAGGGCGAGCAGTACTTC,CASSFGQGEQYF
NA,TRBV10-3,TRBD1,TRBJ2-5,TGTGCCATCAGTGAGGGTTCGGGACAGCAAGAGACCCAGTACTTC,CAISEGSGQQETQYF
NA,TRBV5-1,NA,TRBJ2-2,TGCGCCAGCAGCTTCTCACCCCGGGACATTGAGACCGGGGAGCTGTTTTTT,CASSFSPRDIETGELFF
NA,TRBV7-9,NA,TRBJ1-1,TGTGCCAGCAGCCCCGGGGGGAGATTTGAAGCTTTCTTT,CASSPGGRFEAFF
few,TRBV6-5,TRBD1,TRBJ2-1,TGTGCCAGCAGTCTTAGACAGGGACCGCAGTTCTTC,CASSLRQGPQFF
NA,TRBV9,TRBD2,TRBJ2-1,TGTGCCAGCAGCGTCGGAGCGGGGGGCTCCAATGAGCAGTTCTTC,CASSVGAGGSNEQFF
few,TRBV7-2,NA,TRBJ1-2,TGTGCCAGCAGGTACCAACAGGGTAGTGGCTACACCTTC,CASRYQQGSGYTF
NA,TRBV12-3/TRBV12-4,NA,TRBJ2-3,TGTGCCAGCACCCTAGCCGGCACAGATACGCAGTATTTT,CASTLAGTDTQYF
NA,TRBV6-2/TRBV6-3,TRBD2,TRBJ2-7,TGTGCCAGCGAGCAGGGAGGGTACGAGCAGTACTTC,CASEQGGYEQYF
few,TRBV12-3/TRBV12-4,TRBD2,TRBJ2-1,TGTGCCAGCAGTGTAGCGGGGGACAATGAGCAGTTCTTC,CASSVAGDNEQFF
few,TRBV5-1,NA,TRBJ2-5,TGCGCCAGCAGCTTGGTCGAGGGAAGCAAGACCCAGTACTTC,CASSLVEGSKTQYF
NA,TRBV3-1,TRBD1,TRBJ1-5,TGTGCCAGCAGCCAAGGACAGGGGATGGGTCAGCCCCAGCATTTT,CASSQGQGMGQPQHF
few,TRBV7-2,TRBD2,TRBJ2-1,TGTGCCAGCAGCTGGGGACTAGCGGGGGTCAATGAGCAGTTCTTC,CASSWGLAGVNEQFF
NA,TRBV20-1,NA,TRBJ1-2,TGCAGTGCTAATCTGGGGTCGGGGCCATCTAACTATGGCTACACCTTC,CSANLGSGPSNYGYTF
few,TRBV16,NA,TRBJ1-6,TGTGCCAGCAGCCAATCCCCGTCCGGGTATAATTCACCCCTCCACTTT,CASSQSPSGYNSPLHF
NA,TRBV5-6,NA,TRBJ1-1,TGTGCCAGCAGTTCCCTGGGGGTACGAACTGAAGCTTTCTTT,CASSSLGVRTEAFF
NA,TRBV4-1,TRBD2,TRBJ2-7,TGCGCCAGCAGCCAAAGGACTAGCGGGGCATACGAGCAGTACTTC,CASSQRTSGAYEQYF
NA,TRBV5-1,NA,TRBJ2-1,TGCGCCAGCATAGGCGGGGTCAAAGATAGGCAGTTCTTC,CASIGGVKDRQFF
few,TRBV4-3,TRBD1,TRBJ1-1,TGCGCCAGCAGCCAAGGACAGGGACTCACTGAAGCTTTCTTT,CASSQGQGLTEAFF
few,TRBV5-1,TRBD1,TRBJ2-1,TGCGCCAGCAGCGCAGGGGACAGGAATGAGCAGTTCTTC,CASSAGDRNEQFF
few,TRBV20-1,NA,TRBJ1-5,TGCAGTGCCACACTCGGGGGGGCGGACCTGCCCCAGCATTTT,CSATLGGADLPQHF